This TCR beta chain stems from a study of blood T cell repertoires in COVID-19. Trimming removed 4 bases from V and 6 bases from J, with 17 bases in between. This CDR3 has 15 residues. Germline assignment: CDR1 MGHRA and CDR2 YSYEKL. The repertoire was sequenced with immunoSEQ multiplex PCR; TCRdb's copy has only in-frame clones and lacks some. The data show 350,000 to 550,000 clones, with nearly 90% seen just once and approximately 2% held by the top ten. This rearrangement joins TRBV4-1 to TRBJ2-3; perhaps TRBD2 as D (6 bases). The TCR originated in a woman between 18 and 29 years old with acute COVID-19. Material: PBMCs or T cells enriched from blood (not recorded which). Written as DNA, the CDR3 is TGCGCCAGCAGCCTCTCCGGGACTCCCGGTGATACGCAGTATTTT. This translates into CASSLSGTPGDTQYF.